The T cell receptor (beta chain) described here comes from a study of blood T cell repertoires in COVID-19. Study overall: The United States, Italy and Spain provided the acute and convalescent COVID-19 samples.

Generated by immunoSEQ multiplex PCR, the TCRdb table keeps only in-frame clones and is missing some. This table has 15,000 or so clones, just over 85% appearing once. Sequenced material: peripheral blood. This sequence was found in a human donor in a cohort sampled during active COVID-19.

Here the CDR3 DNA reads TGTGCCAGCAGCTTGCCACAGGGATATGGCTACACCTTC. It translates to CASSLPQGYGYTF. The chain combines TRBV5-6 with TRBJ1-2; perhaps TRBD1 as D (6 bases). Looked up from germline, CDR1 is SGHDT and CDR2 is YYEEEE. The CDR3 is 13 amino acids. Deletions cut 1 base from V and 5 bases from J, with 9 bases between.